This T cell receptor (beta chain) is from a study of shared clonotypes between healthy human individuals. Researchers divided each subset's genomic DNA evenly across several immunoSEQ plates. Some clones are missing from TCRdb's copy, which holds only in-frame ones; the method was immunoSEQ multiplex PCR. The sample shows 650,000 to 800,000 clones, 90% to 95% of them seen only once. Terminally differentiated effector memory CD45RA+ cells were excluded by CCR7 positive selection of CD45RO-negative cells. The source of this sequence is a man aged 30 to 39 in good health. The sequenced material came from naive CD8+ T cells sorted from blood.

CDR3 DNA: TGTGCCAGCAGCGTCCCCGGGCAGGGAGGGAACACTGAAGCTTTCTTT. Its protein is CASSVPGQGGNTEAFF. The chain recombines TRBV11-2 with TRBJ1-1; D possibly corresponds to TRBD1 (5 bases). The CDR3 loop spans 16 amino acids. V shed 5 bases and J shed 1 base, with 17 bases lying between them. Germline V gene data show CDR1 as SGHAT and CDR2 as FQNNGV.